What follows is one T cell receptor (beta chain) and its context. This entry belongs to a study of T and B cells in COVID-19 patients. V lost 6 bases and J 3 bases, leaving 11 bases between the germline ends. Germline loops: CDR1 KGHSH, CDR2 LQKENI. This CDR3 contains 13 residues. TRB was amplified from about 250-500 ng of blood genomic DNA. BIOMED2 TRB-A/B primer pools were used in multiplex TRB PCR. From the multiplex PCR reads, TCRdb called clonotypes with MiXCR, one entry per CDR3 protein. This sample carries 24,000 or so distinct CDR3 sequences, 32% of them seen once, and the ten largest clones take 1.7%.

The sequence came from a human donor who had recovered from COVID-19. V gene TRBV18 combines with J gene TRBJ2-5; D possibly corresponds to TRBD1 (6 bases). Input material: blood. The CDR3 protein is CASSDRHEETQYF. The CDR3, as DNA: TGTGCCAGCTCTGACAGGCATGAAGAGACCCAGTACTTC.